The 26 T cell receptor beta chains in this list originate from one sample, sequenced in a study of blood T cell repertoires in COVID-19. Assay used: immunoSEQ multiplex PCR; TCRdb lists only in-frame clones, some missing. The profile covers some 170,000 clones, with roughly 87% appearing a single time and around 1.3% taken by the ten largest. Sequences were obtained from PBMCs or T cells enriched from blood (not recorded which). Every receptor here comes from a human donor with acute COVID-19. The donor label of this sample is uncertain.

The J gene is TRBJ2-5, the V gene TRBV6-1; 11 positions match TRBD2. J lost 1 base, V lost 4 bases, and 14 bases had no gene match. CDR1 is MNHNS and CDR2 is SASEGT in the germline V gene. The CDR3 runs to 19 residues. The CDR3 DNA sequence: TGTGCCAGCAGTGTTCTCCCAGGGGGACTAGCGGCAATCCAAGAGACCCAGTACTTC. Translated, it gives CASSVLPGGLAAIQETQYF.

The chain links TRBV30 to TRBJ2-3, with 9 bases aligning to TRBD2. V dropped 2 bases and J dropped 2; count of bases not matched to a gene: 8. The CDR3 contains 16 residues. Germline CDR1 reads GTSNPN; CDR2 reads SVGIG (reference sequence). CDR3 loop: CAWSHFAGGFTDTQYF. The DNA of the CDR3 is TGTGCCTGGAGTCATTTCGCGGGGGGGTTCACAGATACGCAGTATTTT.

The V and J genes are TRBV9 and TRBJ2-5; TRBD2 aligns across 12 bases. After removal of 0 bases from V and 4 bases from J, the junction contained 4 bases not matched to a gene. The CDR3 is made up of 16 amino acids. Germline V gene sequence: CDR1 SGDLS, CDR2 YYNGEE. CDR3 in amino acids: CASSVGASGGVETQYF. CDR3 sequence (DNA): TGTGCCAGCAGCGTAGGCGCTAGCGGGGGGGTAGAGACCCAGTACTTC. The complete variable domain, with remaining parts taken from reference TRBV9 and TRBJ2-5, reads DSGVTQTPKHLITATGQRVTLRCSPRSGDLSVYWYQQSLDQGLQFLIQYYNGEERAKGNILERFSAQQFPDLHSELNLSSLELGDSALYFCASSVGASGGVETQYFGPGTRLLVL.

The CDR3 spells CASSFEGDPEAFF. CDR3 DNA sequence: TGTGCCAGCAGCTTTGAAGGGGATCCTGAAGCTTTCTTT. This sequence joins TRBV7-3 and TRBJ1-1; perhaps TRBD1 as D (5 bases). V shed 3 bases and J shed 6 bases, with 11 bases lying between them. Germline V gene sequence: CDR1 SGHTA, CDR2 FQGTGA. This CDR3 is 13 amino acids long. The full variable domain, its missing parts supplied by reference TRBV7-3 and TRBJ1-1, is GAGVSQTPSNKVTEKGKYVELRCDPISGHTALYWYRQSLGQGPEFLIYFQGTGAADDSGLPNDRFFAVRPEGSVSTLKIQRTERGDSAVYLCASSFEGDPEAFFGQGTRLTVV.

This clone was seen more than once but under ten times. The rearrangement links TRBV4-2 to TRBJ1-2, with D hard to call. Trimming removed 0 bases at V and 4 bases at J, with 18 bases between. The CDR3 covers 17 residues. Germline loops: CDR1 LGHNA, CDR2 YNFKEQ. For the CDR3, the DNA is TGTGCCAGCAGCCAAGACCCAATAAAAGTCGGTACCTATGGCTACACCTTC. It codes for CASSQDPIKVGTYGYTF.

The rearrangement uses TRBV4-1 and TRBJ2-2, with D possibly being TRBD2 (6 bases). Trimming took off 2 bases at V and 1 base at J, with 11 bases between the two ends. The length of the CDR3 is 16 residues. Germline CDR1 is MGHRA and CDR2 is YSYEKL. DNA for the CDR3: TGCGCCAGCAGCCAATTGAAGGGAGGGAACACCGGGGAGCTGTTTTTT. It codes for CASSQLKGGNTGELFF.

The CDR3 is CASSPGQGGYTF. The CDR3 DNA is TGTGCCAGCAGCCCGGGACAGGGGGGCTACACCTTC. The V call is TRBV7-9, the J call TRBJ1-2; TRBD1 matches 10 bases. Trimming cost V 5 bases and J 8 bases; bases outside gene matches: 2. From germline, CDR1 is SEHNR and CDR2 FQNEAQ (reference sequence). This CDR3 is 12 amino acids long.

The chain couples TRBV4-1 to TRBJ2-7; unclear D gene. The germline CDR1 and CDR2 sequences are MGHRA and YSYEKL. The V gene lost 1 base and the J gene lost 2 bases, with 6 bases spanning the gap. The CDR3 spans 13 residues. The CDR3 nucleotides read TGCGCCAGCAGCCAAGGGAGAGCCTACGAGCAGTACTTC. It translates to CASSQGRAYEQYF.

The chain links TRBV2 to TRBJ1-3; D unresolved. Germline-derived CDR1 and CDR2 are SNHLY and FYNNEI. Trimming left V 6 bases short and J 0 bases short, with 15 bases between. The CDR3 is 16 amino acids. CDR3 nucleotides: TGTGCCAGCAGGGAAAAATCGGGGATCTCTGGAAACACCATATATTTT. Its translation: CASREKSGISGNTIYF.

In its sample, this clone was seen a few times. This chain connects TRBV7-2 to TRBJ1-5, with 8 bases matching TRBD1. With V trimmed by 6 bases and J by 7 bases, 8 bases remained unmatched. Germline CDR1 SGHTA, CDR2 FQGNSA. The CDR3 runs 14 residues. The chain's CDR3 is CASSSGQGTQPQHF. The CDR3 DNA is TGTGCCAGCAGTTCCGGACAGGGTACCCAGCCCCAGCATTTT.

Here the CDR3 reads CARSFNTGQADTEAFF. As DNA, the CDR3 is TGTGCCAGAAGCTTCAACACAGGACAGGCCGACACTGAAGCTTTCTTT. The chain combines TRBV5-3 with TRBJ1-1, with TRBD1 matching over 7 bases. TRBV5-3 is an ORF; its function is uncertain. V lost 2 bases to trimming and J lost 3 bases; unmatched junction nucleotides: 10. The CDR3 spans 16 residues.

The chain uses TRBV18 and TRBJ2-5; 9 bases fit TRBD2. The CDR3 consists of 16 residues. Germline CDR1 KGHSH, CDR2 LQKENI. After removal of 0 bases from V and 7 bases from J, the junction contained 9 bases not matched to a gene. The chain's CDR3 is CASSPPKGTSPPTQYF. The CDR3 nucleotides are TGTGCCAGCTCACCACCGAAAGGGACTAGCCCCCCGACCCAGTACTTC.

The chain combines TRBV2 with TRBJ1-5; 7 bases align to TRBD1. The germline CDR1 and CDR2 sequences are SNHLY and FYNNEI. This CDR3 comprises 15 residues. After removal of 6 bases from V and 2 bases from J, the junction contained 7 bases not matched to a gene. This CDR3 reads CASRGDRERNQPQHF. The CDR3 DNA reads TGTGCCAGCAGGGGAGACAGGGAACGCAATCAGCCCCAGCATTTT.

The chain combines TRBV5-1 with TRBJ1-5; 8 bases agree with TRBD1. Germline V gene data show CDR1 as SGHRS and CDR2 as YFSETQ. The CDR3 runs to 15 residues. The junction had 7 bases not matched to a gene; V was cut back by 1 base and J by 7 bases. In DNA, the CDR3 is TGCGCCAGCAGCTTGAACACAGGGGGAGAACAGCCCCAGCATTTT. Protein product: CASSLNTGGEQPQHF.

This chain joins TRBV15 and TRBJ2-3; D is uncertain. V shed 3 bases and J shed 4 bases, with 14 bases lying between them. The CDR3 covers 15 residues. CDR1 LNHNV and CDR2 YYDKDF come from the germline V gene (reference sequence). In DNA form, the CDR3 reads TGTGCCACCAGCAGTAGTACAGTTTCGGCAGATACGCAGTATTTT. Translated, it gives CATSSSTVSADTQYF. Filled out from reference TRBV15 and TRBJ2-3, the complete variable domain reads DAMVIQNPRYQVTQFGKPVTLSCSQTLNHNVMYWYQQKSSQAPKLLFHYYDKDFNNEADTPDNFQSRRPNTSFCFLDIRSPGLGDTAMYLCATSSSTVSADTQYFGPGTRLTVL.

The V call is TRBV7-3, the J call TRBJ2-6; possibly TRBD2 for D (7 bases). CDR1 and CDR2 (germline): SGHTA, FQGTGA. The CDR3 consists of 20 residues. Trimming cost V 5 bases and J 0 bases, with 23 bases left between them. CDR3 DNA: TGTGCCAGCAGCCCCTTGGGGCGGGGGCTCCTTTTCTCTGGGGCCAACGTCCTGACTTTC. Protein sequence: CASSPLGRGLLFSGANVLTF.

This chain uses TRBV27 with TRBJ2-7, with D maybe TRBD1 (6 bases). The CDR3 extends over 14 amino acids. The germline V gene encodes CDR1 MNHEY and CDR2 SMNVEV (reference sequence). Trimming cost V 3 bases and J 0 bases, with 9 bases left between them. CDR3 sequence reads: CASSFMDSSYEQYF. Written as DNA, the CDR3 is TGTGCCAGCAGTTTTATGGACAGCTCCTACGAGCAGTACTTC.

The chain has TRBV3-1 (or the pseudogene TRBV3-2) and TRBJ2-7; 8 nucleotides line up with TRBD1. V was pared by 3 bases and J by 1 base, with 5 bases of the junction left unmatched. There are 15 residues in the CDR3. CDR1 is LGHDT, CDR2 YNNKEL, per germline (reference sequence). In nucleotides, the CDR3 is TGTGCCAGCAGCCAGAGACAGGGGTCTTCCTACGAGCAGTACTTC. Translated, it gives CASSQRQGSSYEQYF.

The chain joins TRBV4-2 to TRBJ1-2; D uncertain. The germline V gene has CDR1 LGHNA and CDR2 YNFKEQ. V was pared by 1 base and J by 1 base, with 16 bases between. The CDR3 is 17 residues long. The CDR3 DNA sequence: TGTGCCAGCAGCCAAGTAGGAGTAGGAGAAGTTAACTATGGCTACACCTTC. Protein: CASSQVGVGEVNYGYTF.

The chain is built from TRBV5-1 and TRBJ2-1, with D perhaps TRBD2 (5 bases). From germline, CDR1 is SGHRS and CDR2 YFSETQ. This CDR3 comprises 14 residues. The germline V and J ends were trimmed by 1 base and 8 bases, with 13 bases remaining between them. In DNA form, the CDR3 reads TGCGCCAGCAGCTTGTTGGACTCATCCGATGAGCAGTTCTTC. Protein sequence: CASSLLDSSDEQFF.

The chain links TRBV11-1 to TRBJ2-1, with TRBD2 matching 13 bases. The CDR3 is 15 amino acids. Germline lookup yields CDR1 SGHAT and CDR2 FQDESV (reference sequence). V was clipped by 5 bases and J by 8 bases; unmatched bases: 6. The CDR3 region has the DNA TGTGCCAGCAGCCCCGGACTAGCGGGGGACGATGAGCAGTTCTTC. Its protein product is CASSPGLAGDDEQFF.

The chain couples TRBV9 to TRBJ2-7; 8 positions match TRBD2. CDR1 is SGDLS and CDR2 is YYNGEE in the germline V gene. After removal of 4 bases from V and 2 bases from J, the junction contained 11 bases not matched to a gene. CDR3 size: 16 residues. CDR3 sequence: CASSPRGAGDPYEQYF. Written as DNA, the CDR3 is TGTGCCAGCAGCCCGAGGGGAGCGGGGGACCCCTACGAGCAGTACTTC.

This clone was counted a single time. V is TRBV10-3 and J is TRBJ1-2; 9 bases match TRBD1. Germline V gene lookup returns CDR1 ENHRY and CDR2 SYGVKD. CDR3 length: 14 residues. V dropped 6 bases and J dropped 8; count of bases not matched to a gene: 10. CDR3 DNA sequence: TGTGCCATCAGCCATTCCCAGACAGGGGGAGGCTACACCTTC. Translated: CAISHSQTGGGYTF.

The V call is TRBV27, the J call TRBJ1-5; 8 bases align to TRBD1. With V trimmed by 6 bases and J by 5 bases, 9 bases remained unmatched. CDR3 size: 15 residues. The germline gives CDR1 MNHEY, CDR2 SMNVEV (reference sequence). The CDR3 DNA is TGTGCCAGCAGCTCAATTGGACAGGGCGATCAGCCCCAGCATTTT. Translating it yields CASSSIGQGDQPQHF.

V and J are TRBV27 and TRBJ2-7; D gene uncertain. V lost 0 bases, J lost 3 bases, and 9 bases lay in between. This CDR3 is built from 14 residues. Per germline, CDR1 MNHEY and CDR2 SMNVEV (reference sequence). The chain's CDR3 is CASSLSSGRYEQYF. In DNA form, the CDR3 reads TGTGCCAGCAGTTTATCATCGGGTCGCTACGAGCAGTACTTC.

The J gene is TRBJ2-6, the V gene TRBV5-6, with D possibly TRBD1 on 5 matching bases. The CDR3 runs 15 residues. V lost 3 bases to trimming and J lost 2 bases, with 9 bases between them. Germline CDR1 is SGHDT and CDR2 is YYEEEE. The CDR3 nucleotides are TGTGCCAGCAGCTCGGCAGGGACTGGGGCCAACGTCCTGACTTTC. As protein: CASSSAGTGANVLTF. Full variable domain (remainder filled in from reference TRBV5-6 and TRBJ2-6): DAGVTQSPTHLIKTRGQQVTLRCSPKSGHDTVSWYQQALGQGPQFIFQYYEEEERQRGNFPDRFSGHQFPNYSSELNVNALLLGDSALYLCASSSAGTGANVLTFGAGSRLTVL.